The clone carrying this T cell receptor beta chain appeared a few times. Its specificity is unknown. This sample was taken from a study of spatial heterogeneity in lung cancer. Study-level information: A strong correlation was found between TCR transcript counts in tumor regions and a T cell module score derived from matched bulk RNA-seq. Regarding the study as a whole: For tumor T cells, estimated coverage reached only approximately 7.7% (alpha) and about 12% (beta). Tumors with more nonsynonymous mutations had more expanded intratumoral alpha and beta TCRs.

Every individual TCR cDNA molecule carried its own unique molecular identifier, which allowed correction of PCR and sequencing errors. Each CDR3 protein is one row after TCRdb ran MiXCR on the 5' RACE reads. The table has 1,300 or so distinct CDR3 sequences, roughly a tenth seen once. The J segment lost 4 bases and the V segment lost 3 bases, leaving 2 bases of the junction unmatched. Germline V CDR1 and CDR2: SGHTS, YDEGEE. The CDR3 sequence is 15 residues long. Described time point: sample taken at primary tumor resection. The clonotype originates from a male donor with early-stage non-small cell lung cancer. The source was lung tumor tissue, collected at surgery. This chain uses TRBV5-8 with TRBJ2-1, with TRBD2 matching 12 bases. The CDR3 region has the DNA TGTGCCAGCAGCTACGGACTAGCGGGGTACAATGAGCAGTTCTTC. This gives the protein CASSYGLAGYNEQFF.